This T cell receptor beta chain was sequenced in a study of T-cell memory formation after mild COVID-19. Study conclusions and caveats: Among contracting clones, CD4+ were mainly CM/EM and CD8+ enriched in EMRA.

Each CDR3 protein gets one entry after TCRdb re-called the 5' RACE reads with MiXCR. The table has some 14,000 distinct CDR3 sequences, around 13% seen once. This clonotype was detected ten times or more. The target antigen is unknown. This receptor was obtained from an adult woman who had mild COVID-19 (a few samples of this study predate the infection). Cell type and time point are not known. The sample consisted of PBMCs or a T cell subset sorted from them (not recorded which).

The CDR3 is CASSLIGNTIYF. CDR3 nucleotide sequence: TGCGCCAGCAGCCTAATCGGAAACACCATATATTTT. The J gene is TRBJ1-3, the V gene TRBV5-1; D unresolved. Trimming took off 4 bases at V and 4 bases at J, with 6 bases between the two ends. CDR3 length equals 12 residues. Germline CDR1 and CDR2: SGHRS and YFSETQ.